The clone carrying this TCR beta chain showed up just a few times. Antigen: not known. The sample originates from a study of beta chain features in type 1 diabetes. Study context: Over all samples combined, more than 90,000,000 sorted cells were examined. Notes on the study in general: Sequencing of cDNA might inflate the share of cells that strongly express TCR. Shorter templates may be favored by PCR, equally so in patients and controls. Naive, central memory and regulatory TCRB repertoires appeared more similar among patients than healthy donors.

Germline-derived CDR1 and CDR2 are SGHRS and YFSETQ. The germline V and J ends were trimmed by 4 bases and 4 bases, with 12 bases remaining between them. The CDR3 is made up of 14 amino acids. Since all of the isolated RNA was reverse transcribed, expressed TCRB transcripts were what got sequenced. Assay used: immunoSEQ multiplex PCR; TCRdb lists only in-frame clones, some missing. The data show about 360,000 clones, roughly 13% seen once. The rearrangement links TRBV5-1 to TRBJ2-1, with D possibly matching TRBD2 (6 bases). The source is a man between 18 and 35 years old in good health. Sequencing was carried out using naive CD4+ T cells from blood. The CDR3 region is CASSPGLTYNEQFF. The CDR3 DNA follows: TGCGCCAGCAGCCCGGGACTGACATACAATGAGCAGTTCTTC.